This T cell receptor beta chain was identified during a study of PD-1 blockade in classical Hodgkin lymphoma. The wider study: Patients were dosed intravenously with nivolumab at 3 mg/kg every 2 weeks.

Relapses following autologous stem cell transplantation were seen in all patients, with brentuximab vedotin exposure varying. The study's findings and limits: Reasons behind the repertoire differences stay unclear, perhaps disease activity or earlier therapy. Anyone who began nivolumab under 1 year after ASCT was excluded. CD4+ TCR diversity climbed significantly by C4D1, unlike CD8+ TCR diversity.

The ends were cut back, 5 bases at V and 1 base at J, with 6 bases in the middle. Germline CDR1 MNHNY, CDR2 SVGAGI (reference sequence). The CDR3 covers 14 residues. The protocol was immunoSEQ multiplex PCR, while the TCRdb copy is restricted to in-frame clones and leaves out a portion. The repertoire holds over 35,000 clones, with about 82% as singletons. To note about this clone: Its cognate antigen is unknown.

The clonotype originates from a human donor with classical Hodgkin lymphoma. The sequencing here drew on peripheral blood mononuclear cells (PBMCs), taken at baseline. This rearrangement joins TRBV6-6 to TRBJ1-6; D gene ambiguous. The CDR3 here is CASSRRSYNSPLHF. The CDR3 coding sequence is TGTGCCAGCAGTCGTAGATCCTATAATTCACCCCTCCACTTT.